These 14 T cell receptor beta chains were all obtained from the same sample, sequenced in a study of PD-L1 blockade in urothelial cancer. Sequencing used immunoSEQ multiplex PCR; TCRdb keeps in-frame clones, though not all of them. The sample yields roughly 45,000 clones, roughly 87% seen once. Sample: PBMCs, taken around atezolizumab (anti-PD-L1) treatment. These receptors originate from a man aged 55 to 70 with urothelial cancer.

The V and J genes are TRBV7-2 and TRBJ2-5, with 7 bases fitting TRBD2. The CDR3 totals 14 residues. V lost 5 bases to trimming and J lost 2 bases; unmatched junction nucleotides: 5. From germline, CDR1 is SGHTA and CDR2 FQGNSA. CDR3 coding DNA: TGTGCCAGCAGCATTCCTAGCGGACAAGAGACCCAGTACTTC. Its protein is CASSIPSGQETQYF.

CDR3 nucleotide sequence: TGCGCCAGCAGTGAAAGATTTAGGGGCCCCTACGAGCAGTACTTC. This codes for CASSERFRGPYEQYF. The V gene is TRBV10-1, the J gene TRBJ2-7, with D perhaps TRBD1 (5 bases). V was shortened by 3 bases and J by 2 bases, with 14 bases between the two germline ends. CDR1 and CDR2 (germline): WNHNN, SYGVQD (reference sequence). This CDR3 spans 15 amino acids.

This clone has only one observation. The rearrangement joins TRBV18 to TRBJ2-5; 7 bases agree with TRBD1. This CDR3 has 16 amino acids. CDR1 and CDR2 (germline): KGHSH, LQKENI. The trim removed 3 bases at V and 0 bases at J, leaving 7 bases unmatched. The CDR3 DNA follows: TGTGCCAGCTCACCCTTTGTCGGGACAGACCAAGAGACCCAGTACTTC. This gives the protein CASSPFVGTDQETQYF.

The V gene is TRBV29-1, the J gene TRBJ2-3, with 8 bases lining up with TRBD2. V shed 3 bases and J 2 bases; nucleotides not matched to a gene: 7. This CDR3 is 15 amino acids long. From germline, CDR1 is SQVTM and CDR2 ANQGSEA. This CDR3 is CSVDGRGDYTDTQYF. CDR3 nucleotides: TGCAGCGTTGATGGGCGGGGGGACTACACAGATACGCAGTATTTT.

This chain connects TRBV9 to TRBJ1-6; unclear D gene. Germline CDR1 and CDR2: SGDLS and YYNGEE. V was shortened by 6 bases and J by 4 bases, with 14 bases between the two germline ends. This CDR3 contains 15 residues. The CDR3 region has the DNA TGTGCCAGCACTTTCACCGGGGATTATAATTCACCCCTCCACTTT. Its translation: CASTFTGDYNSPLHF.

The genes are TRBV25-1 and TRBJ2-2, with 8 nucleotides matching TRBD2. From germline, CDR1 is MGHDK and CDR2 SYGVNS. J was trimmed by 7 bases and V by 2 bases; bases with no gene match: 9. This CDR3 has 16 amino acids. The CDR3 here is CASSEIGGGRVGELFF. The CDR3 DNA is TGTGCCAGCAGTGAAATCGGGGGGGGCCGGGTCGGGGAGCTGTTTTTT.

This clone was recorded once. The chain couples TRBV2 to TRBJ1-2, with 8 bases identical to TRBD1. Trimming at V came to 7 bases and at J to 4 bases, leaving 8 bases not matched to a gene. In germline, CDR1 is SNHLY, CDR2 FYNNEI. CDR3 length equals 14 residues. CDR3 nucleotide sequence: TGTGCCAGCACCGGACAGGGTTTCGGCTATGGCTACACCTTC. Translation gives CASTGQGFGYGYTF.

The genes are TRBV6-5 and TRBJ1-2; 8 nucleotides agree with TRBD1. Germline CDR1 MNHEY, CDR2 SVGAGI. CDR3 length: 13 amino acids. Trimming removed 6 bases from V and 7 bases from J; junction bases left unmatched: 7. The CDR3 is CASSETQGVGYTF. The CDR3 DNA follows: TGTGCCAGCAGCGAGACACAGGGGGTTGGCTACACCTTC.

V gene TRBV13 combines with J gene TRBJ2-3; 11 bases are shared with TRBD2. Germline CDR1 reads PRHDT; CDR2 reads FYEKMQ (reference sequence). V lost 5 bases to trimming and J lost 1 base; unmatched junction nucleotides: 2. The length of the CDR3 is 15 residues. CDR3 sequence reads: CASSPTSGGTDTQYF. In nucleotides, the CDR3 is TGTGCCAGCAGCCCGACTAGCGGGGGCACAGATACGCAGTATTTT.

This clone was detected a few times. The gene calls are TRBV30 and TRBJ2-5; 7 bases align to TRBD1. The J segment lost 2 bases and the V segment lost 3 bases, leaving 3 bases of the junction unmatched. Looked up from germline, CDR1 is GTSNPN and CDR2 is SVGIG (reference sequence). This CDR3 comprises 13 residues. CDR3 in DNA: TGTGCCTGGAGAAGCAGGGGGCAAGAGACCCAGTACTTC. As protein: CAWRSRGQETQYF.

This clone appeared a few times. The chain is built from TRBV30 and TRBJ1-2, with D tentatively TRBD1 (6 bases). This CDR3 is built from 18 residues. V was pared by 0 bases and J by 1 base, with 21 bases between. The germline gives CDR1 GTSNPN, CDR2 SVGIG (reference sequence). The CDR3: CAWSVQLLQGTINYGYTF. The DNA of the CDR3 is TGTGCCTGGAGTGTACAGTTGCTCCAGGGGACCATTAACTATGGCTACACCTTC.

This chain links TRBV7-3 with TRBJ2-2; perhaps TRBD1 as D (6 bases). This CDR3 is built from 16 residues. V lost 2 bases and J 3 bases, leaving 13 bases between the germline ends. From germline, CDR1 is SGHTA and CDR2 FQGTGA. The CDR3 DNA sequence: TGTGCCAGCAGCTTAGTGGGGGCGCAGGACACCGGGGAGCTGTTTTTT. Amino acid sequence: CASSLVGAQDTGELFF.

This chain links TRBV6-1 with TRBJ1-2; D call uncertain. Germline V CDR1 and CDR2: MNHNS, SASEGT. V lost 1 base, J lost 4 bases, and 10 bases lay in between. The CDR3 sequence is 14 residues long. CDR3 nucleotides: TGTGCCAGCAGTGAAGGTCAAGAGGTCTATGGCTACACCTTC. It encodes CASSEGQEVYGYTF.

The chain joins TRBV5-1 to TRBJ2-5, with a weak D call TRBD2 (6 bases). CDR3 size: 15 residues. Germline V gene lookup returns CDR1 SGHRS and CDR2 YFSETQ. Between the trimmed V and J ends, which lost 2 bases and 5 bases, there was a span of 16 bases. As DNA, the CDR3 is TGCGCCAGCAGCTTTCAGGCCCGACGGGGGGAGACCCAGTACTTC. This translates into CASSFQARRGETQYF.